Included here is one T cell receptor beta chain sequence, with context. The data are from a study of blood T cell repertoires in COVID-19. Study-level information: Both acute and convalescent COVID-19 samples were obtained from the United States, Italy and Spain. PBMCs, B-cell-depleted T cells, or T cells provided the cDNA or gDNA that made up the material.

Authors' methods: It was from reference gene primer amplification that nucleated cell counts were estimated. The method was immunoSEQ multiplex PCR; TCRdb's version includes in-frame clones alone and lacks a portion of them. That table furnishes V, J and clone size, whereas the DNA furnished D and trimming. The table shows approximately 190,000 clones, with 70% to 90% occurring only once. Germline CDR1 and CDR2: MNHEY and SMNVEV (reference sequence). Trimming removed 6 bases at V and 1 base at J, with 21 bases between. The CDR3 covers 17 residues. The source of this sequence is a woman aged 40 to 50 who had recovered from COVID-19. Sequences were obtained from peripheral blood. The V gene is TRBV27, the J gene TRBJ1-1; D perhaps matches TRBD1 (5 bases). This CDR3 reads CASSRSPQGKKNTEAFF. CDR3 sequence (DNA): TGTGCCAGCAGCCGAAGCCCCCAGGGAAAGAAGAACACTGAAGCTTTCTTT.